The 7 T cell receptor beta chains in this list originate from one sample, sequenced in a study of long-term antiretroviral therapy in people with HIV. Survey level was the resolution at which the v3.0 immunoSEQ assay ran. Some clones are missing from TCRdb's copy, which holds only in-frame ones; the method was immunoSEQ multiplex PCR. The table records under 45,000 clones, approximately 94% of them present only once. The material was unsorted PBMCs, obtained approximately 9.1 years after starting antiretroviral therapy. Every receptor here comes from a young man with HIV.

This chain joins TRBV27 and TRBJ2-3, with 7 bases aligning to TRBD1. Germline-derived CDR1 and CDR2 are MNHEY and SMNVEV (reference sequence). V lost 5 bases, J lost 0 bases, and 11 bases stayed unmatched. This CDR3 spans 17 amino acids. CDR3 DNA: TGTGCCAGCAGTGTCAGCCGGGACAGCTTTAGCACAGATACGCAGTATTTT. This gives the protein CASSVSRDSFSTDTQYF.

In this sample, this clone turned up once. V gene TRBV7-6 combines with J gene TRBJ2-5, with a weak D call TRBD2 (5 bases). This CDR3 is built from 14 residues. V was cut by 2 bases and J by 4 bases, with 11 bases left in between. Germline lookup yields CDR1 SGHVS and CDR2 FNYEAQ. The CDR3 spells CASSLLASTETQYF. In DNA form, the CDR3 reads TGTGCCAGCAGCTTATTAGCTAGCACAGAGACCCAGTACTTC.

V and J are TRBV27 and TRBJ1-1, with D maybe TRBD1 (5 bases). Trimming removed 10 bases at V and 8 bases at J, with 14 bases between. Germline CDR1 is MNHEY and CDR2 is SMNVEV (reference sequence). There are 11 residues in the CDR3. DNA of the CDR3: TGTGCCACCAAATGGGGGGGGGAAGCTTTCTTT. Protein product: CATKWGGEAFF.

The chain links TRBV19 to TRBJ1-1; maybe TRBD1 (5 bases). Germline CDR1 and CDR2: LNHDA and SQIVND (reference sequence). The CDR3 totals 14 residues. V shed 5 bases and J shed 5 bases, with 15 bases lying between them. The CDR3 DNA reads as TGTGCCAGTAGTGGAAGAGCAGGGCAGACTGAAGCTTTCTTT. Protein: CASSGRAGQTEAFF.

This rearrangement joins TRBV9 to TRBJ1-2; 12 bases align to TRBD1. With V trimmed by 3 bases and J by 8 bases, 11 bases remained unmatched. The CDR3 has 16 amino acids. Germline values: CDR1 SGDLS, CDR2 YYNGEE. The CDR3 DNA sequence: TGTGCCAGCAGCGACCGACTCGGGACAGGGGGCGGCGGCTACACCTTC. Translated: CASSDRLGTGGGGYTF.

This chain connects TRBV6-5 to TRBJ2-2; tentative D call: TRBD1 (6 bases). Germline values: CDR1 MNHEY, CDR2 SVGAGI. The CDR3 extends over 14 amino acids. The ends were cut back, 3 bases at V and 5 bases at J, with 10 bases in the middle. CDR3 in amino acids: CASSYRTATGELFF. The CDR3 DNA reads as TGTGCCAGCAGTTATCGGACAGCAACCGGGGAGCTGTTTTTT.

This clone was observed once. The rearrangement uses TRBV7-8 and TRBJ2-2; 13 bases agree with TRBD2. Germline CDR1 SGHVS, CDR2 FQNEAQ. This CDR3 is 17 amino acids long. Losses at the gene ends were 5 bases for V and 0 bases for J; bases not matched to a gene: 3. CDR3 residues: CASSRLAGGPNTGELFF. The CDR3 region has the DNA TGTGCCAGCAGCCGACTAGCGGGGGGACCGAACACCGGGGAGCTGTTTTTT.